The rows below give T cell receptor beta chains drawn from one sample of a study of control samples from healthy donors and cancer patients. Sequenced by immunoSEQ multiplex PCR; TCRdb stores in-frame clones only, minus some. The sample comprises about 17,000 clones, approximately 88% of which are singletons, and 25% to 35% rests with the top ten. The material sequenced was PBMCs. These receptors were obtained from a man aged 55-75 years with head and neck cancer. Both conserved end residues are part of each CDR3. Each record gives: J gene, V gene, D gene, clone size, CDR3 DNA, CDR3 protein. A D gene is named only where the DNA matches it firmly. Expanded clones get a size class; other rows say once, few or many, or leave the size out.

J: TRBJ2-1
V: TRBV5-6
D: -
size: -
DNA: TGTGCCAGCAGCTTCGGCGGAAATGAGCAGTTCTTC
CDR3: CASSFGGNEQFF

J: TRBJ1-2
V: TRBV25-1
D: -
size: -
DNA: TGTGCCAGCAGTGAGGGACCTAACTATGGCTACACCTTC
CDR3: CASSEGPNYGYTF

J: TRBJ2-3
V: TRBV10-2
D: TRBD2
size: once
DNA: TGCGCCAGCAGTGGGAGCGGGGGGCGGGCGGATACGCAGTATTTT
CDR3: CASSGSGGRADTQYF

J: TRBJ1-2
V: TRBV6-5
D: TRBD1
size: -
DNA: TGTGCCAGCAGTTACGAGGGGGCGCGAGGCTACACCTTC
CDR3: CASSYEGARGYTF

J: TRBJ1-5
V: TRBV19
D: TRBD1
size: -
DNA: TGTGCCAGTAGTATAGCTAAAGGGACAGGGACCAATCTCAAGCAGCCCCAGCATTTT
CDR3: CASSIAKGTGTNLKQPQHF

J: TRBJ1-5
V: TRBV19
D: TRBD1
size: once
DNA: TGTGCCAGTAGTAAGACAGGGGGTCAGCCCCAGCATTTT
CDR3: CASSKTGGQPQHF

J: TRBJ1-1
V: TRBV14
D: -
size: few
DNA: TGTGCCAGCAGCCAAGAGGGTTTCACTGAAGCTTTCTTT
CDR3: CASSQEGFTEAFF

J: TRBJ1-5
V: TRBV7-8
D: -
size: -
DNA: TGTGCCAGCAGCTCCTTCGGGAGCAATCAGCCCCAGCATTTT
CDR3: CASSSFGSNQPQHF

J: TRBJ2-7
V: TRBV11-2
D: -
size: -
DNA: TGTGCCAGCAGCTTCTTGGCGGGTCCCGGCCAGGGGGGCCTCGAGCAGTACTTC
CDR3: CASSFLAGPGQGGLEQYF

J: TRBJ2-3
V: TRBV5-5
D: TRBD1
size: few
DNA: TGTGCCAGCAGACTAGGGGGCGCAGGGGGCGCAGATACGCAGTATTTT
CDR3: CASRLGGAGGADTQYF

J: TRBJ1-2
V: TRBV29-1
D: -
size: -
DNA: TGCAGCGCAACAGGAGGCGGCAGGGTGGACTATGGCTACACCTTC
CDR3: CSATGGGRVDYGYTF

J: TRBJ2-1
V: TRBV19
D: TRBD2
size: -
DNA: TGTGCCAGTAGTAAACTAGCGGGGGGTCACAATGAGCAGTTCTTC
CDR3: CASSKLAGGHNEQFF

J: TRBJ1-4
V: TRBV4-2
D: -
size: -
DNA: TGTGCCAGCTCCGTGGCAGGGGAAGCAACTAATGAAAAACTGTTTTTT
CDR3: CASSVAGEATNEKLFF

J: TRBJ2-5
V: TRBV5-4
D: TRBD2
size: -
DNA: TGTGCCAGCAGCTCGGGACTAAAACAAGAGACCCAGTACTTC
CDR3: CASSSGLKQETQYF

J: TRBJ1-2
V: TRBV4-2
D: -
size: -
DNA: TGTGCCAGCAGCTCAGGGGTGTCAGGCTACACCTTC
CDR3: CASSSGVSGYTF

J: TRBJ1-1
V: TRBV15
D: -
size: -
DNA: TGTGCCACCAGCAGAGGGGGAAATTCCAACACTGAAGCTTTCTTT
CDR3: CATSRGGNSNTEAFF

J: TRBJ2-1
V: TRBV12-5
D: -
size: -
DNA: TGTGCTAGTGGTCTAGGACAGATTGAGAGCAATGAGCAGTTCTTC
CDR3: CASGLGQIESNEQFF

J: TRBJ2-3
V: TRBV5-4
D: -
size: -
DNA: TGTGCCAGCAGCTGGGGGGCAGATACGCAGTATTTT
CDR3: CASSWGADTQYF

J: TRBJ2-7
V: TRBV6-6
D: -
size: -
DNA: TGTGCCACCAGTAGGGGCTGGTACGAGCAGTACTTC
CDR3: CATSRGWYEQYF

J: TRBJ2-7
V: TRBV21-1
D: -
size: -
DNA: TGTGCCAGCAGCGTGAGTTTTCCCTACGAGCAGTACTTC
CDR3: CASSVSFPYEQYF

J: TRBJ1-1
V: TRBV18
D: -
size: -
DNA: TGTGCCAGCTCTCAAGGCGCGCTCACTGAAGCTTTCTTT
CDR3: CASSQGALTEAFF

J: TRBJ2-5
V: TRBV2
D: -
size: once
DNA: TGTGCCAGCTTAAATCAGGGCGGGACCCAGTACTTC
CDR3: CASLNQGGTQYF

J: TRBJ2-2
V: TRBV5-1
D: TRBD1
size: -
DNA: TGCGCCAGCAGTTTACGGACAGGGGACACCGGGGAGCTGTTTTTT
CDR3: CASSLRTGDTGELFF

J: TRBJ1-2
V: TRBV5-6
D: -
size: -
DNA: TGTGCCAGCAGCCCTTCATTTCCGTCCTACGTTTCGAATTATGGCTACACCTTC
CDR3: CASSPSFPSYVSNYGYTF

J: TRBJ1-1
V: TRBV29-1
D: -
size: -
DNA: TGCAGCGCTGATAGACAGAGGAACACTGAAGCTTTCTTT
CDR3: CSADRQRNTEAFF

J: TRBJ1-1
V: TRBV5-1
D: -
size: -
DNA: TGCGCCAGCAGCCTCCAGACAGCCCTGAACACTGAAGCTTTCTTT
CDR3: CASSLQTALNTEAFF

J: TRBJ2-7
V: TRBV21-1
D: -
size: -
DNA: TGTGCCAGCGGGGGGCCTGAGCAGTACTTC
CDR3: CASGGPEQYF

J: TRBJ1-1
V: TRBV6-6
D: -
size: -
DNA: TGTGCCAGCAGTTATACCGGGGTTAGGACTGAAGCTTTCTTT
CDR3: CASSYTGVRTEAFF

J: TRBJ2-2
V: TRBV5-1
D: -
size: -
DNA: TGCGCCAGCAGCTTGGGTATCAGCACCGGGGAGCTGTTTTTT
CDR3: CASSLGISTGELFF

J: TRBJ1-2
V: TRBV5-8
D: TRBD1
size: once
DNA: TGTGCCAGCAGCCCACAGGGGTATGGCTACACCTTC
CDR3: CASSPQGYGYTF

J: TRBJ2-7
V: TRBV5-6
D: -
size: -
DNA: TGTGCCAGCAGCTTGGGACCCTGGGGGGGCGCCTACGAGCAGTACTTC
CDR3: CASSLGPWGGAYEQYF

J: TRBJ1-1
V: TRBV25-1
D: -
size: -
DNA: TGTGCCAGCAGTGAATTCAGGGGCACTGAAGCTTTCTTT
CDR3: CASSEFRGTEAFF

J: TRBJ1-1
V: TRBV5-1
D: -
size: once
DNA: TGCGCCAGCAGCTTGGAGGGGGGAGGGTACACTGAAGCTTTCTTT
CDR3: CASSLEGGGYTEAFF

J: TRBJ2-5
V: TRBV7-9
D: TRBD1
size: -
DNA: TGTGCCAGCAGCCCTGAAGGGACAGGCTTACAAGAGACCCAGTACTTC
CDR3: CASSPEGTGLQETQYF

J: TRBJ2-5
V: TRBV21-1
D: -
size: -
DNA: TGTGCCAGCAGCAAGGGGACAGATCAAGAGACCCAGTACTTC
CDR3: CASSKGTDQETQYF